This T cell receptor beta chain was retrieved from a study of T cell repertoires in cytomegalovirus infection. This clonotype occurred a few times. No antigen is known for it. The CDR3 loop spans 15 amino acids. V lost 5 bases and J 4 bases, leaving 16 bases between the germline ends. CDR1 is SGHVS and CDR2 is FNYEAQ in the germline V gene. TCRdb fed the reads into MiXCR, producing one record per CDR3 protein. The sample shows a few hundred thousand distinct CDR3 sequences, approximately 40% of them seen only once. Sequenced here: cultured PBMCs, sampled from culture after CMV antigen stimulation. The sequence derives from a human donor in good health (CMV status not recorded). Some clones in this sample may be carry-over from other donors' samples. V and J are TRBV7-6 and TRBJ2-3; possibly TRBD1 for D (6 bases). The CDR3 is CASSVTGNLADTQYF. In DNA form, the CDR3 reads TGTGCCAGCAGCGTAACAGGGAACCTTGCAGATACGCAGTATTTT. Together with reference TRBV7-6 and TRBJ2-3, the CDR3 gives the full variable domain: GAGVSQSPRYKVTKRGQDVALRCDPISGHVSLYWYRQALGQGPEFLTYFNYEAQQDKSGLPNDRFSAERPEGSISTLTIQRTEQRDSAMYRCASSVTGNLADTQYFGPGTRLTVL.